This T cell receptor beta chain was documented in a study of T cells in Graves' hyperthyroidism and ophthalmopathy. Whole-study findings and limits: Most clonotypes expanded in thyroid above 0.001 were likewise present in blood. Model-based prediction identified ophthalmopathy a median 6.5 months prior to its onset.

There are many counts of this clonotype. Its antigen is unknown. The CDR3 regions of TCR beta were amplified from RNA transcripts. First-round RT-PCR targeting the TCR CDR3 was performed with the HTBI primer set. TCRdb itself ran the multiplex PCR reads through MiXCR, one entry per CDR3 protein. The sample holds around 340,000 distinct CDR3 sequences, around a sixth seen once. Sequencing was carried out using blood. This TCR was recovered from a woman aged 40-49 years with Graves' ophthalmopathy.

The CDR3: CASSQGLAEEQYF. The CDR3 nucleotides read TGCGCCAGCAGCCAAGGGCTAGCGGAAGAGCAGTACTTC. This chain connects TRBV4-1 to TRBJ2-7; 7 bases are shared with TRBD2. CDR1 MGHRA and CDR2 YSYEKL come from the germline V gene. Unmatched junction bases numbered 4, after V lost 1 base and J lost 7 bases. The CDR3 has 13 amino acids.